This paragraph reports one TCR beta chain. The sample is drawn from a study of blood T cell repertoires in COVID-19. Generated by immunoSEQ multiplex PCR, the TCRdb table keeps only in-frame clones and is missing some. The sample records over 85,000 clones, about 85% being singletons. CDR1 is SGHAT and CDR2 is FQNNGV in the germline V gene. With 5 bases clipped from V and 3 bases from J, the junction kept 6 bases outside the gene matches. This CDR3 has 15 residues. The TCR was taken from a human donor in a cohort sampled during active COVID-19. Input material: peripheral blood. The gene calls are TRBV11-2 and TRBJ2-7; 11 bases map to TRBD2. The CDR3 region has the DNA TGTGCCAGCAGCGCACTAGCGGGAGACCTCTACGAGCAGTACTTC. It is translated as CASSALAGDLYEQYF.